The 9 T cell receptor beta chains given below trace back to one sample, sequenced in a study of molecular identifiers for immune sequencing clone quantification. MiXCR, applied by TCRdb to the PCR reads, yields one record per CDR3 protein. Among approximately 670,000 distinct CDR3 sequences listed, 20% were seen once. The sequencing input was naive CD8+ T cells from blood, with Jurkat cell RNA spiked in. Subset denoted: FACS-sorted CD8+CD4-CCR7+CD45RA+ naive T cells. The source is a human donor in good health. Some libraries in this study had Jurkat cell RNA spiked in.

With regard to this clonotype: A read error is possible here, since a much larger clone lies one base away. For the CDR3, the DNA is TGTGCCAGCAGTTCCCCGGGACTTAATGCCTACGAGCAGTACTTC. This codes for CASSSPGLNAYEQYF. The rearrangement joins TRBV6-2 or TRBV6-3 to TRBJ2-7; D possibly corresponds to TRBD2 (6 bases). CDR3 length: 15 amino acids. V was trimmed by 4 bases and J by 2 bases, leaving 15 bases between them. Germline CDR1 reads MNHEY; CDR2 reads SVGEGT.

To note about this clonotype: A read error is possible here, since a much larger clone lies one base away. The rearrangement joins TRBV7-9 to TRBJ2-7; a possible D gene is TRBD1 (7 bases). Germline lookup yields CDR1 SEHNR and CDR2 FQNEAQ (reference sequence). The CDR3 has 15 amino acids. Trimming cost V 4 bases and J 2 bases, with 15 bases left between them. The CDR3 DNA reads TGTGCCAGCAGCTCATGTACAGGGGAGGCCTACGAGCAGTACTTC. It codes for CASSSCTGEAYEQYF. The full variable domain, its missing parts supplied by reference TRBV7-9 and TRBJ2-7, is DTGVSQNPRHKITKRGQNVTFRCDPISEHNRLYWYRQTLGQGPEFLTYFQNEAQLEKSRLLSDRFSAERPKGSFSTLEIQRTEQGDSAMYLCASSSCTGEAYEQYFGPGTRLTVT.

This clonotype was detected only a few times. The chain has TRBV5-1 and TRBJ2-5, with TRBD2 matching 15 bases. Trimming removed 4 bases from V and 4 bases from J; junction bases left unmatched: 14. Looked up from germline, CDR1 is SGHRS and CDR2 is YFSETQ. The CDR3 sequence is 19 residues long. The CDR3 is CASSERTSGGGLFLETQYF. The CDR3 bases are TGCGCCAGCAGCGAACGGACTAGCGGGGGGGGCCTTTTCTTAGAGACCCAGTACTTC.

This clonotype was seen many times. The chain links TRBV5-6 to TRBJ2-3, with D tentatively TRBD2 (5 bases). Trimming removed 4 bases from V and 11 bases from J, with 17 bases in between. The CDR3 is 13 amino acids. Germline lookup yields CDR1 SGHDT and CDR2 YYEEEE. In nucleotides, the CDR3 is TGTGCCAGCAGCCCATTTTTGAGCGGTCTGCAGTATTTT. Protein: CASSPFLSGLQYF. The whole variable domain, remainder taken from reference TRBV5-6 and TRBJ2-3, is DAGVTQSPTHLIKTRGQQVTLRCSPKSGHDTVSWYQQALGQGPQFIFQYYEEEERQRGNFPDRFSGHQFPNYSSELNVNALLLGDSALYLCASSPFLSGLQYFGPGTRLTVL.

This clonotype has only a few counts. This chain connects TRBV4-3 to TRBJ2-2; 8 bases fit TRBD1. In germline, CDR1 is LGHNA, CDR2 YSLEER. The CDR3 runs 17 residues. Trimming removed 3 bases from V and 4 bases from J; junction bases left unmatched: 10. The CDR3 DNA sequence: TGCGCCAGCAGCCAGGACAGGGCGGGACCTTTCACCGGGGAGCTGTTTTTT. This gives the protein CASSQDRAGPFTGELFF.

V and J are TRBV12-5 and TRBJ2-1, with 12 nucleotides matching TRBD2. This CDR3 region has 16 residues. In germline, CDR1 is LGHNT, CDR2 FRNRAP. J was trimmed by 8 bases and V by 1 base; bases with no gene match: 6. The CDR3 is CASGLALAGGPHEQFF. CDR3 sequence (DNA): TGTGCTAGTGGTTTGGCTCTAGCGGGAGGGCCACATGAGCAGTTCTTC. The whole variable domain, remainder taken from reference TRBV12-5 and TRBJ2-1, is DARVTQTPRHKVTEMGQEVTMRCQPILGHNTVFWYRQTMMQGLELLAYFRNRAPLDDSGMPKDRFSAEMPDATLATLKIQPSEPRDSAVYFCASGLALAGGPHEQFFGPGTRLTVL.

About this clonotype itself: A single base separates this from a much larger clone, so it may be a read error. V gene TRBV12-3 or TRBV12-4 combines with J gene TRBJ1-1, with 7 bases identical to TRBD1. The CDR3 length is 15 residues. V shed 6 bases and J 4 bases; nucleotides not matched to a gene: 11. CDR3 sequence (DNA): TGTGCCAGCAGCCCAGACAGGGATAGAGGCACTGAAGCTTTCTTT. Amino acid sequence: CASSPDRDRGTEAFF.

This clonotype was seen at least ten times. The CDR3 nucleotides read TGTGCCACCAGTGTAGGTACAGATGTCGGGGAGCTGTTTTTT. Encoded protein: CATSVGTDVGELFF. This rearrangement joins TRBV24-1 to TRBJ2-2; D is unresolved. CDR1 is KGHDR, CDR2 SFDVKD, per germline. Between the trimmed V and J ends, which lost 5 bases and 7 bases, there was a span of 13 bases. This CDR3 is 14 amino acids long.

A remark on this clonotype: A clone one base away is much larger, so this may be a read error. The genes are TRBV14 and TRBJ2-5; D uncertain. The CDR3 extends over 13 amino acids. The germline gives CDR1 SGHDN, CDR2 FVKESK. DNA for the CDR3: TGTGCCAGCAGCCAGCTATACCGAGAGACCCAGTCCTTC. It is translated as CASSQLYRETQSF.